This T cell receptor (beta chain) emerged from a study of vaccination effects on CD4 cells after COVID-19. Overall study context: Samples came from two convalescent patients 16 days and one week before vaccination.

The junction had 5 bases not matched to a gene; V was cut back by 0 bases and J by 0 bases. The CDR3 extends over 17 amino acids. The germline V gene encodes CDR1 SGHRS and CDR2 YFSETQ. ViraFEST expansion of antigen-specific CD4+ T cells with viral peptide pools preceded sequencing. When around 10 days of culture had elapsed, CD4+ T cells were isolated. SARS-CoV-2 infection was confirmed by PCR in the person between March and December 2020. Method: immunoSEQ multiplex PCR; TCRdb's copy keeps in-frame clones and lacks some. The data show some 25,000 clones, less than 85% seen once. To note about this clone: Its antigen is still unknown.

The chain has TRBV5-1 and TRBJ2-7, with 11 bases identical to TRBD2. Specimen: CD4+ T cells from PBMCs cultured with SARS-CoV-2 spike peptides, collected before COVID-19 vaccination. This receptor was identified in a human donor who had a prior SARS-CoV-2 infection. The DNA for the CDR3 is TGCGCCAGCAGCTTGGCTAGCGGGAGGACTAACTCCTACGAGCAGTACTTC. This encodes CASSLASGRTNSYEQYF.